These 32 T cell receptor beta chains share one sample of origin, sequenced in a study of T cell responses to AZD1222 COVID-19 vaccine (TCRdb year 2021). The library was made by the immunoSEQ multiplex PCR assay. The source is immuneACCESS, and TCRdb retained only in-frame sequences with V and J called. Part of the clones is not carried over; for the studies checked, unresolved V genes explain less than half of this, and the remainder is unexplained. In this sample the table shows 140,000 to 150,000 clones, around 90% of which occur a single time. The ten largest clones take up roughly 3.7% of the sample. The time point label on this specimen signifies: baseline before first vaccination. Sequences were derived from peripheral blood, sampled on day 0 of AZD1222 vaccination. Receptor source: an adult in good health.

This chain uses TRBV4-2 with TRBJ2-7, with 8 bases fitting TRBD2. V lost 1 base, J lost 1 base, and 3 bases stayed unmatched. From germline, CDR1 is LGHNA and CDR2 YNFKEQ. CDR3 length: 15 amino acids. This chain's CDR3 is CASSQVSGVSYEQYF. The CDR3 bases are TGTGCCAGCAGCCAAGTTAGCGGGGTTTCCTACGAGCAGTACTTC.

A single count supports this clone. V is TRBV11-2 and J is TRBJ2-7; no reliable D call. CDR3 length: 12 residues. Germline V CDR1 and CDR2: SGHAT, FQNNGV. V was trimmed by 0 bases and J by 4 bases, leaving 4 bases between them. CDR3 coding DNA: TGTGCCAGCAGCTTAGACTTTTACGAGCAGTACTTC. Its protein product is CASSLDFYEQYF.

The rearrangement joins TRBV30 to TRBJ1-5; 8 nucleotides match TRBD1. This CDR3 comprises 13 residues. V was pared by 5 bases and J by 4 bases, with 4 bases of the junction left unmatched. CDR1 is GTSNPN, CDR2 SVGIG, per germline (reference sequence). CDR3 nucleotide sequence: TGTGCCTGGGGGACAGGTCATAATCAGCCCCAGCATTTT. It is translated as CAWGTGHNQPQHF.

J is TRBJ2-3 and V is TRBV6-6; unclear D gene. Germline V gene sequence: CDR1 MNHNY, CDR2 SVGAGI (reference sequence). This CDR3 comprises 13 residues. V lost 5 bases and J lost 6, with 12 bases in between. The CDR3 loop is CASSTGPSDTQYF. CDR3 nucleotides: TGTGCCAGCAGTACCGGCCCCTCGGATACGCAGTATTTT.

The count of this clone is one. The genes are TRBV18 and TRBJ2-5; weak D call: TRBD1 (5 bases). Trimming took 1 base from V and 1 from J, leaving 13 bases between them. The germline V gene encodes CDR1 KGHSH and CDR2 LQKENI. The CDR3 covers 16 residues. Here the CDR3 reads CASSPRTTAVQETQYF. The CDR3 DNA reads TGTGCCAGCTCACCACGGACAACGGCGGTCCAAGAGACCCAGTACTTC.

This clone came up once. This chain's CDR3 is CASSLAGDTQYF. Here the CDR3 DNA reads TGCGCCAGCAGCTTGGCGGGAGATACGCAGTATTTT. V is TRBV5-1 and J is TRBJ2-3; D is unresolved. The CDR3 is made up of 12 amino acids. The germline V gene encodes CDR1 SGHRS and CDR2 YFSETQ. Trimming took 0 bases from V and 5 from J, leaving 4 bases between them.

The chain joins TRBV11-3 to TRBJ1-1, with TRBD1 identical over 8 bases. The CDR3 covers 14 residues. Germline V lookup: CDR1 SGHNT, CDR2 YENEEA. V shed 5 bases and J 5 bases; nucleotides not matched to a gene: 7. The CDR3 sequence is CASSHRQGKTEAFF. The DNA for the CDR3 is TGTGCCAGCAGCCACCGACAGGGGAAAACTGAAGCTTTCTTT.

V and J are TRBV27 and TRBJ2-3; D assignment may be TRBD1 or TRBD2 (5 bases each). Trimming removed 3 bases from V and 6 bases from J, with 13 bases in between. Germline loops: CDR1 MNHEY, CDR2 SMNVEV (reference sequence). The CDR3 covers 14 residues. The CDR3 nucleotides read TGTGCCAGCAGTTTGGGGGATCGGCGGGATACGCAGTATTTT. Translating gives CASSLGDRRDTQYF.

The chain employs TRBV6-4 and TRBJ2-2; 8 positions match TRBD2. This CDR3 is built from 16 residues. Germline V gene data show CDR1 as MRHNA and CDR2 as SNTAGT. Unmatched junction bases numbered 12, after V lost 6 bases and J lost 6 bases. CDR3 DNA sequence: TGTGCCAGCAGCCCACGACTAGCGTTCAATGCCGGGGAGCTGTTTTTT. It translates to CASSPRLAFNAGELFF.

The chain links TRBV10-1 to TRBJ2-1; D possibly uses TRBD1 or TRBD2 (5 bases each). CDR1 WNHNN and CDR2 SYGVQD come from the germline V gene (reference sequence). The CDR3 is made up of 15 amino acids. The V end was cut by 8 bases, the J end by 2 bases, with 16 bases between. CDR3 nucleotides: TGCGCCAGCTCACCGGGGACGAATCCCTACAATGAGCAGTTCTTC. Amino acid sequence: CASSPGTNPYNEQFF.

The chain uses TRBV28 and TRBJ2-1; a weak D match, TRBD2 (6 bases). This CDR3 region has 14 residues. The germline V and J ends were trimmed by 7 bases and 0 bases, with 10 bases remaining between them. CDR1 MDHEN and CDR2 SYDVKM come from the germline V gene. CDR3 protein: CASNGGNSYNEQFF. DNA of the CDR3: TGTGCCAGCAATGGCGGGAACTCCTACAATGAGCAGTTCTTC.

This rearrangement joins TRBV7-2 to TRBJ1-2; D remains ambiguous. Between the trimmed V and J ends, which lost 2 bases and 0 bases, there was a span of 4 bases. The CDR3 covers 13 residues. From germline, CDR1 is SGHTA and CDR2 FQGNSA. CDR3 protein: CASSLTANYGYTF. CDR3 bases: TGTGCCAGCAGCTTAACAGCTAACTATGGCTACACCTTC.

V is TRBV6-5 and J is TRBJ1-1; no clear D. Looked up from germline, CDR1 is MNHEY and CDR2 is SVGAGI. V shed 0 bases and J shed 0 bases, with 8 bases lying between them. This CDR3 has 15 residues. The CDR3 loop reads CASSYSAAMNTEAFF. The CDR3 nucleotides read TGTGCCAGCAGTTACTCCGCAGCCATGAACACTGAAGCTTTCTTT.

This chain connects TRBV12-5 to TRBJ2-4; D not certain. The germline V gene encodes CDR1 LGHNT and CDR2 FRNRAP. The CDR3 has 15 amino acids. Trimming shortened V by 0 bases and J by 5 bases, and 11 bases separated the two germline ends. The DNA for the CDR3 is TGTGCTAGTGGTTTGGTAGTGGGGTCCCAAAACATTCAGTACTTC. It yields the protein CASGLVVGSQNIQYF.

The CDR3 DNA reads TGTGCCTGGGCGATTCCCGGGGGACTTACAGATACGCAGTATTTT. It codes for CAWAIPGGLTDTQYF. The chain links TRBV30 to TRBJ2-3; weak D call: TRBD2 (6 bases). Trimming cost V 5 bases and J 3 bases, with 18 bases left between them. CDR1 is GTSNPN, CDR2 SVGIG, per germline (reference sequence). The CDR3 is 15 amino acids.

This clone was detected only once. The chain employs TRBV28 and TRBJ2-5; D ambiguous. The length of the CDR3 is 14 residues. The germline V gene has CDR1 MDHEN and CDR2 SYDVKM. V lost 3 bases and J 2 bases, leaving 10 bases between the germline ends. In nucleotides, the CDR3 is TGTGCCAGCAGTTTGCCGGGCCAGCAAGAGACCCAGTACTTC. It yields the protein CASSLPGQQETQYF.

The chain joins TRBV19 to TRBJ1-2, with 7 nucleotides matching TRBD1. The CDR3 runs to 16 residues. The germline V gene encodes CDR1 LNHDA and CDR2 SQIVND (reference sequence). The ends lost 5 bases at V and 5 bases at J; junction bases unmatched: 14. The CDR3 bases are TGTGCCAGTAGTCTGAAACGACAGGGTTCAGGGTATGGCTACACCTTC. Residues: CASSLKRQGSGYGYTF.

Turning to this clone: At the DNA level, this CDR3 is encoded by other sequences in the same sample as well. The gene calls are TRBV5-1 and TRBJ2-5; 7 bases line up with TRBD2. Trimming took 1 base from V and 2 from J; bases not matched to a gene: 2. Germline CDR1 and CDR2: SGHRS and YFSETQ. There are 14 residues in the CDR3. The CDR3: CASSLTGGQETQYF. CDR3 DNA sequence: TGCGCCAGCAGCTTGACGGGGGGACAAGAGACCCAGTACTTC.

The chain employs TRBV28 and TRBJ1-2, with 8 bases matching TRBD1. V was clipped by 11 bases and J by 7 bases; unmatched bases: 6. The germline CDR1 and CDR2 sequences are MDHEN and SYDVKM. This CDR3 region has 11 residues. The CDR3 loop reads CALDRVSGYTF. CDR3 DNA sequence: TGTGCCTTGGACAGGGTCAGTGGCTACACCTTC.

The chain is built from TRBV15 and TRBJ1-2; the D gene is possibly TRBD1 (6 bases). V was clipped by 5 bases and J by 6 bases, with 16 bases between them. CDR3 length: 14 amino acids. The germline CDR1 and CDR2 sequences are LNHNV and YYDKDF (reference sequence). The CDR3, as DNA: TGTGCCACCAGCTGGGGGGGCGAGGTGGATGGCTACACCTTC. Its protein is CATSWGGEVDGYTF.

The chain combines TRBV19 with TRBJ1-6, with D unclear. There are 15 residues in the CDR3. The V end lost 0 bases, the J end lost 7 bases, and 10 bases lay between the germline ends. The germline CDR1 and CDR2 sequences are LNHDA and SQIVND (reference sequence). This CDR3 reads CASSIDLRPNSPLHF. The CDR3 bases are TGTGCCAGTAGTATAGATCTTCGGCCCAATTCACCCCTCCACTTT.

The V and J genes are TRBV30 and TRBJ1-6, with no clear D. Germline V CDR1 and CDR2: GTSNPN, SVGIG (reference sequence). CDR3 size: 13 residues. Deletions cut 0 bases from V and 7 bases from J, with 7 bases between. In nucleotides, the CDR3 is TGTGCCTGGAGTGTCTCCGGGAATTCACCCCTCCACTTT. Encoded protein: CAWSVSGNSPLHF.

This clone occurred a few times. J is TRBJ2-1 and V is TRBV2; 7 nucleotides line up with TRBD2. Germline V gene sequence: CDR1 SNHLY, CDR2 FYNNEI. Trimming took 5 bases from V and 5 from J; bases not matched to a gene: 12. The CDR3 totals 16 residues. The CDR3 protein is CASSKMRLAGDNEQFF. The CDR3, as DNA: TGTGCCAGCAGTAAGATGAGACTAGCCGGCGACAATGAGCAGTTCTTC.

The chain employs TRBV7-8 and TRBJ2-5, with a weak D call TRBD1 (5 bases). Trimming shortened V by 0 bases and J by 5 bases, and 7 bases separated the two germline ends. This CDR3 is 13 amino acids long. From germline, CDR1 is SGHVS and CDR2 FQNEAQ. Written as DNA, the CDR3 is TGTGCCAGCAGCTTAGCCAGGGTGGAGACCCAGTACTTC. It translates to CASSLARVETQYF. Looking up the rest from reference TRBV7-8 and TRBJ2-5 gives the full variable domain: GAGVSQSPRYKVAKRGQDVALRCDPISGHVSLFWYQQALGQGPEFLTYFQNEAQLDKSGLPSDRFFAERPEGSVSTLKIQRTQQEDSAVYLCASSLARVETQYFGPGTRLLVL.

The rearrangement uses TRBV12-5 and TRBJ2-3; D might be TRBD1 or TRBD2, each matching 6 bases. V was cut by 4 bases and J by 2 bases, with 25 bases left in between. The CDR3 length is 19 residues. The germline V gene encodes CDR1 LGHNT and CDR2 FRNRAP. The CDR3 region has the DNA TGTGCTAGTGGTTCGCGATTGGGGGGACATCGACAGTTCACAGATACGCAGTATTTT. Its protein product is CASGSRLGGHRQFTDTQYF.

The chain has TRBV30 and TRBJ1-3; D remains ambiguous. This CDR3 region has 14 residues. Trimming cost V 3 bases and J 0 bases, with 9 bases left between them. Per germline, CDR1 GTSNPN and CDR2 SVGIG (reference sequence). The CDR3 nucleotides are TGTGCCTGGAGCCCCGGGGACTCTGGAAACACCATATATTTT. Protein sequence: CAWSPGDSGNTIYF.

This chain connects TRBV28 to TRBJ2-7; no clear D. The V end was cut by 1 base, the J end by 6 bases, with 4 bases between. Per the germline V gene, CDR1 is MDHEN and CDR2 is SYDVKM. The CDR3 loop spans 11 amino acids. The CDR3, as DNA: TGTGCCAGCAGTTTATTCGGCGAGCAGTACTTC. This codes for CASSLFGEQYF.

This CDR3 is CASSSQARQETQYF. The CDR3 region has the DNA TGTGCCAGCAGCTCCCAGGCGAGGCAAGAGACCCAGTACTTC. The V call is TRBV3-1 (or the pseudogene TRBV3-2), the J call TRBJ2-5; D is ambiguous. The CDR3 is 14 amino acids. V was trimmed by 5 bases and J by 2 bases, leaving 12 bases between them. Looked up from germline, CDR1 is LGHDT and CDR2 is YNNKEL (reference sequence).

The V call is TRBV11-2, the J call TRBJ2-7; 11 nucleotides agree with TRBD1. The CDR3 covers 15 residues. The V gene's germline CDR1 is SGHAT and CDR2 FQNNGV. The V and J ends lost 2 bases and 2 bases, in that order; junction bases with no gene match: 2. CDR3 coding DNA: TGTGCCAGCAGCTTACTGGACAGGGGGCCCTACGAGCAGTACTTC. It yields the protein CASSLLDRGPYEQYF.

V gene TRBV27 combines with J gene TRBJ1-1, with D hard to call. Trimming removed 3 bases from V and 5 bases from J, with 7 bases in between. The germline gives CDR1 MNHEY, CDR2 SMNVEV (reference sequence). The CDR3 totals 12 residues. CDR3 amino acids: CASSFAGTEAFF. The CDR3 region has the DNA TGTGCCAGCAGTTTCGCGGGGACTGAAGCTTTCTTT.

The chain couples TRBV28 to TRBJ1-5; 10 positions agree with TRBD1. Losses at the gene ends were 2 bases for V and 0 bases for J; bases not matched to a gene: 16. CDR1 MDHEN and CDR2 SYDVKM come from the germline V gene. The CDR3 is made up of 21 amino acids. The CDR3 DNA sequence: TGTGCCAGCAGTTTAGGAGCTCGTTGGACAGGGGGACTCGTTAGCAATCAGCCCCAGCATTTT. Its translation: CASSLGARWTGGLVSNQPQHF.

The chain is built from TRBV3-1 (or the pseudogene TRBV3-2) and TRBJ2-7, with 10 bases that match TRBD2. J was trimmed by 3 bases and V by 1 base; bases with no gene match: 9. The CDR3 spans 17 residues. The germline V gene has CDR1 LGHDT and CDR2 YNNKEL (reference sequence). In nucleotides, the CDR3 is TGTGCCAGCAGCCAAGGACTAGCGGGTCGAGCCCGCTACGAGCAGTACTTC. It is translated as CASSQGLAGRARYEQYF.